These 4 T cell receptor beta chains were all obtained from the same sample, sequenced in a study of CD8 T cells in Susac syndrome. Random-hexamer reverse transcription was applied to roughly 0.5 to 1 ug RNA. TCRdb itself ran the immunoSEQ multiplex PCR reads through MiXCR, one entry per CDR3 protein. This sample has around 180,000 distinct CDR3 sequences; 95% occur once, and the top ten carry approximately 0.09%. The sequencing input was CD4+ T cells from PBMCs. These receptors all stem from a human donor with multiple sclerosis.

The J gene is TRBJ2-4, the V gene TRBV2; tentative D call: TRBD1 (6 bases). Germline values: CDR1 SNHLY, CDR2 FYNNEI. Trimming cost V 2 bases and J 0 bases, with 11 bases left between them. This CDR3 comprises 16 residues. Written as DNA, the CDR3 is TGTGCCAGCAGTGAACCAGGGGTAGGAGCCAAAAACATTCAGTACTTC. It encodes CASSEPGVGAKNIQYF. Drawing the rest from reference TRBV2 and TRBJ2-4, the complete variable domain is EPEVTQTPSHQVTQMGQEVILRCVPISNHLYFYWYRQILGQKVEFLVSFYNNEISEKSEIFDDQFSVERPDGSNFTLKIRSTKLEDSAMYFCASSEPGVGAKNIQYFGAGTRLSVL.

This clonotype occurred once. The genes are TRBV29-1 and TRBJ1-1; D uncertain. V was shortened by 7 bases and J by 4 bases, with 13 bases between the two germline ends. Germline CDR1 and CDR2: SQVTM and ANQGSEA. There are 12 residues in the CDR3. The CDR3 spells CSAINDGTEAFF. Here the CDR3 DNA reads TGCAGCGCGATTAATGATGGCACTGAAGCTTTCTTT.

V gene TRBV11-3 combines with J gene TRBJ2-3; the match to TRBD1 covers 11 bases. The CDR3 runs 14 residues. Germline loops: CDR1 SGHNT, CDR2 YENEEA. V gave up 6 bases and J gave up 6 bases; unmatched junction bases: 5. The CDR3 reads CASSHGQGADTQYF. In nucleotides, the CDR3 is TGTGCCAGCAGTCACGGACAGGGGGCGGATACGCAGTATTTT.

This chain joins TRBV5-1 and TRBJ1-2; D gene unclear. Germline V CDR1 and CDR2: SGHRS, YFSETQ. Trimming stripped 0 bases from V and 6 bases from J, with 12 bases between. This CDR3 region has 14 residues. CDR3 coding DNA: TGCGCCAGCAGCTTGGCGAGGGATAAGGATGGCTACACCTTC. It is translated as CASSLARDKDGYTF.